Sequencing of this T cell receptor (beta chain) was carried out in a study of blood T cell repertoires in COVID-19. About the study: Samples representing acute and convalescent COVID-19 were sourced from the United States, Italy and Spain. From T cells, B-cell-depleted T cells, or PBMCs came the material, which was cDNA or gDNA.

TCRdb's table, derived via immunoSEQ multiplex PCR, lists solely in-frame clones and lacks some. The sample includes 180,000 or so clones, approximately 80% of them seen just once. The CDR3 consists of 11 residues. V lost 2 bases and J 4 bases, leaving 4 bases between the germline ends. Germline CDR1 SGHDT, CDR2 YYEEEE. The receptor's source is a man in his fifties or sixties who had recovered from COVID-19. Sequenced sample: peripheral blood. The rearrangement joins TRBV5-6 to TRBJ2-7, with D uncertain. CDR3 loop: CASSFRYEQYF. In nucleotides, the CDR3 is TGTGCCAGCAGCTTCAGGTACGAGCAGTACTTC.